This TCR beta chain was sequenced in a study of blood T cell repertoires in COVID-19. Study details: Acute and convalescent COVID-19 samples came from the United States, Italy and Spain. T cells, B-cell-depleted T cells, or PBMCs supplied cDNA or gDNA.

The V gene's germline CDR1 is PRHDT and CDR2 FYEKMQ (reference sequence). Trimming shortened V by 0 bases and J by 8 bases, and 13 bases separated the two germline ends. The CDR3 is 14 residues long. Per the study methods: How many nucleated cells were present was estimated from reference gene primer amplification. Only in-frame clones appear in the TCRdb table, and some are missing; sequencing was by immunoSEQ multiplex PCR. V and J calls and clone size follow that table, whereas D and trimming were derived from the DNA. The repertoire holds tens of thousands of clones, with approximately 88% as singletons.

The sample taken for sequencing was peripheral blood. The V and J genes are TRBV13 and TRBJ1-2; the D is unclear. This sequence originates from a man in his fifties with active COVID-19. CDR3 coding DNA: TGTGCCAGCAGCTTAGGGAGCGGGGTCGGGGGCTACACCTTC. Protein: CASSLGSGVGGYTF.